This T cell receptor beta chain was found in a study of blood T cell repertoires in COVID-19. Study information: COVID-19 samples collected from the United States, Italy and Spain covered acute and convalescent phases.

Original handling: Amplifying reference gene primers gave estimates of nucleated cell counts. Libraries were prepared by immunoSEQ multiplex PCR; TCRdb keeps only in-frame clonotypes and omits some of them. V and J calls and clone size follow that table, whereas D and trimming were derived from the DNA. Of around 95,000 clones listed, approximately 90% are singletons. Germline assignment: CDR1 SGHRS and CDR2 YFSETQ. The J segment lost 2 bases and the V segment lost 0 bases, leaving 8 bases of the junction unmatched. CDR3 size: 16 residues. The source of this sequence is a man aged 50-59 years with acute or convalescent COVID-19. The source material was peripheral blood. The chain combines TRBV5-1 with TRBJ2-7; 7 nucleotides match TRBD1. This CDR3 is CASSLGGTGVTYEQYF. The CDR3 region has the DNA TGCGCCAGCAGCTTGGGAGGTACAGGGGTTACCTACGAGCAGTACTTC.